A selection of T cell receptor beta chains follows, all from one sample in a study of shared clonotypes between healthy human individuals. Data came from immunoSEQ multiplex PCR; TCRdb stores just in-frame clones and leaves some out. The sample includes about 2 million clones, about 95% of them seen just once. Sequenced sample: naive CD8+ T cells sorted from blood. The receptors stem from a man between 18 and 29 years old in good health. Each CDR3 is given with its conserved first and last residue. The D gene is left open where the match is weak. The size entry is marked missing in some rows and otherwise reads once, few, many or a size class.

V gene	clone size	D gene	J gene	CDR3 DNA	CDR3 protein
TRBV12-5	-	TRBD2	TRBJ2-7	TGTGCTAGTGGTTGGAATGACGATGCGGGAGGGCTATACGAATACGAGCAGTACTTC	CASGWNDDAGGLYEYEQYF
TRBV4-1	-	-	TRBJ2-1	TGCGCCAGCAGCCTCTCTGATCCGGGGGAGCAGTTCTTC	CASSLSDPGEQFF
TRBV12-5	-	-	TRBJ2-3	TGTGCTAGTGGTTTGATCGGGGGCGGAACAGATACGCAGTATTTT	CASGLIGGGTDTQYF
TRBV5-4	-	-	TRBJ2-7	TGTGCCAGCAGCTTGGTAGGTTACGAGCAGTACTTC	CASSLVGYEQYF
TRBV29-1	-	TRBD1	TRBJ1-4	TGCAGCGCCCAACAGGGGAATGAAAAACTGTTTTTT	CSAQQGNEKLFF
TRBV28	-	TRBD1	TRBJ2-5	TGTGCCAGCCGACTCCAGGGGGCCGGTGAGACCCAGTACTTC	CASRLQGAGETQYF
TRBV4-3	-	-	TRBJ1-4	TGCGCCAGCAGCCAAGAAGGGACTGCTGCAACTAATGAAAAACTGTTTTTT	CASSQEGTAATNEKLFF
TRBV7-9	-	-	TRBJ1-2	TGTGCCAGCAGCCCGGACCTCTATGGCTACACCTTC	CASSPDLYGYTF
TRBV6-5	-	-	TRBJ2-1	TGTGCCAGCAGTTACTTGGCGGGGCTCTCTTACAATGAGCAGTTCTTC	CASSYLAGLSYNEQFF
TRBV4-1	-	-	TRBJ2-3	TGCGCCAGCAGCCAAGAAACCACAGATACGCAGTATTTT	CASSQETTDTQYF
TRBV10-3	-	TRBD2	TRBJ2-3	TGTGCCATCAGTGGACCCAACCCGACTAGCGGAAGCACAGATACGCAGTATTTT	CAISGPNPTSGSTDTQYF
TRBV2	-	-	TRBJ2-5	TGTGCCAGCAGTGAAGAAGGGGCCCGGGACCCCAATGAGACCCAGTACTTC	CASSEEGARDPNETQYF
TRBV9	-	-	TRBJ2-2	TGTGCCAGCAGCGTAGACGGGACGAACACCGGGGAGCTGTTTTTT	CASSVDGTNTGELFF
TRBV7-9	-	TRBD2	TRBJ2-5	TGTGCCAGCAGCATGACTGGGGGGGAAGAGACCCAGTACTTC	CASSMTGGEETQYF
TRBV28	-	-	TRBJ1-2	TGTGCCAGCAGTTTTGATCCGGGGGGCTATGGCTACACCTTC	CASSFDPGGYGYTF
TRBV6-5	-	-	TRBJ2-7	TGTGCCAGCAGCCTCAGGGTGGATAGCTCCTACGAGCAGTACTTC	CASSLRVDSSYEQYF
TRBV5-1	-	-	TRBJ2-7	TGCGCCAGCAGCCCGCTTCCCTACGAGCAGTACTTC	CASSPLPYEQYF
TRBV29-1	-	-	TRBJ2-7	TGCAGCGTTCGCGGGACCAACTCCTACGAGCAGTACTTC	CSVRGTNSYEQYF
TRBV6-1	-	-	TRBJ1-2	TGTGCCAGCAGTGAAGGGCAGAACTATGGCTACACCTTC	CASSEGQNYGYTF
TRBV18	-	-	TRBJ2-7	TGTGCCAGCTCACCACCTGGAACTAGCGAGCAGTACTTC	CASSPPGTSEQYF
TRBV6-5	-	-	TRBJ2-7	TGTGCCAGCAGTTACGGGGGCGGGGCAGACTACGAGCAGTACTTC	CASSYGGGADYEQYF
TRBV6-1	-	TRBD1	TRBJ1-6	TGTGCCAGCAGTGAATGGGGGACAGGGGGAAGTTCACCCCTCCACTTT	CASSEWGTGGSSPLHF
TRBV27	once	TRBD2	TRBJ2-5	TGTGCCAGCAGTATGACTAGCAGCCCTCAAGAGACCCAGTACTTC	CASSMTSSPQETQYF
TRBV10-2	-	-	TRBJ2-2	TGCGCCAGCAGTGACGGGGTTTCGAACACCGGGGAGCTGTTTTTT	CASSDGVSNTGELFF
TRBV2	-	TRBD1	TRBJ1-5	TGTGCCAGCAGGTTGGGACAGGGAAATCAGCCCCAGCATTTT	CASRLGQGNQPQHF
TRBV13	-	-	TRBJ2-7	TGTGCCAGCACCTCGGGTCATTTAGCCTACGAGCAGTACTTC	CASTSGHLAYEQYF
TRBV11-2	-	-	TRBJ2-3	TGTGCCAGCAGCTTAGAGACGGCAGATACGCAGTATTTT	CASSLETADTQYF
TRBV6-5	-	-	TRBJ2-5	TGTGCCAGCAGTTACTCTGGAGGACCGTACCAAGAGACCCAGTACTTC	CASSYSGGPYQETQYF
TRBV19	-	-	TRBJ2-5	TGTGCCAGTAGTATCAAGTCCCCCGAGGAGACCCAGTACTTC	CASSIKSPEETQYF
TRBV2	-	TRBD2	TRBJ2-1	TGTGCCAGCAGTGAACTAACGGGAGGGCCCTCGGATGAGCAGTTCTTC	CASSELTGGPSDEQFF
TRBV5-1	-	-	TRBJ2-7	TGCGCCAGCAGCTTGGGAGTTAAATCCGGGGACGAGCAGTACTTC	CASSLGVKSGDEQYF
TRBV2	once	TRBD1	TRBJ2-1	TGTGCCAGCAGCCCGACAGGGGGTAGGGACAATGAGCAGTTCTTC	CASSPTGGRDNEQFF
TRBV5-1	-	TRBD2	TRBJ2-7	TGCGCCAGCAGCTCAGACGGGACTAGTCGCCTCCGCGGCGGCTACGAGCAGTACTTC	CASSSDGTSRLRGGYEQYF
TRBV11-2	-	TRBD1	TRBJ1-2	TGTGCCAGCAGCTTAGAACAGGGGCACGGCTACACCTTC	CASSLEQGHGYTF
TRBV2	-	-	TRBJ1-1	TGTGCCAGCAGTGTTGGAACCGACAGCAGCCATTACACTGAAGCTTTCTTT	CASSVGTDSSHYTEAFF
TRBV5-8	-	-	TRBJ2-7	TGTGCCAGCAGCTTACTAGAAGGATCCTCCGAGCAGTACTTC	CASSLLEGSSEQYF
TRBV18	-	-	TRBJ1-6	TGTGCCAGCTCACCAAGACAGGAGAATTATAATTCACCCCTCCACTTT	CASSPRQENYNSPLHF
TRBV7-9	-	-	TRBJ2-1	TGTGCCAGCAGCTTAGCACCCGGGGCCGGTGAGCAGTTCTTC	CASSLAPGAGEQFF
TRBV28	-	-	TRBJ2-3	TGTGCCAGCAGTTTAACCCCACGGGATACGCAGTATTTT	CASSLTPRDTQYF
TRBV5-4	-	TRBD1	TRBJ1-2	TGTGCCAGCAGCTCACCCGGGGCAGGGGGCGGCTACACCTTC	CASSSPGAGGGYTF
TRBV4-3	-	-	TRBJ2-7	TGCGCCAGCAGCCAAGACCGGGAACTGGTTCCGGGGGACTACGAGCAGTACTTC	CASSQDRELVPGDYEQYF
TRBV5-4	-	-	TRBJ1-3	TGTGCCAGCAGCTTGGAAAACAGGGAGCACACCATATATTTT	CASSLENREHTIYF
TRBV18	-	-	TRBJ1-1	TGTGCCAGCTCACCGGTAATGAACACTGAAGCTTTCTTT	CASSPVMNTEAFF